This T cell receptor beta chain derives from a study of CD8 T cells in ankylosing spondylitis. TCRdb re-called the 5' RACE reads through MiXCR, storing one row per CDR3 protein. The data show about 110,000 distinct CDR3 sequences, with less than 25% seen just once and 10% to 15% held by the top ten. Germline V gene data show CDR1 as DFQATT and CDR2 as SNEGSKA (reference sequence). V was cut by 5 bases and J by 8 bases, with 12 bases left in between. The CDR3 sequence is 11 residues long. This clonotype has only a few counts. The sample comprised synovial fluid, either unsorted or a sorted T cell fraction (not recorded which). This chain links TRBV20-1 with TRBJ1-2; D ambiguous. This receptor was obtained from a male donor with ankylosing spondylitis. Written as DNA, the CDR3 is TGCAGTGCTCCCCGGGTAGTCGGCTACACCTTC. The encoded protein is CSAPRVVGYTF.